This T cell receptor (beta chain) derives from a study of cytomegalovirus exposure and HLA in healthy donors. Points on this clone: The junction shows a germline mismatch at one end, possibly a read error.

This CDR3 comprises 13 residues. From germline, CDR1 is ENHRY and CDR2 SYGVKD. The study ran its PCR with 60 Vbeta and 13 Jbeta primers. The method was immunoSEQ multiplex PCR; TCRdb's version includes in-frame clones alone and lacks a portion of them. Among 150,000 to 200,000 clones, 77% were seen once, and the ten largest hold about 3.4%. The TCR was taken from a female donor in good health and CMV-seronegative. The sample consisted of PBMCs. This chain connects TRBV10-3 to TRBJ1-2; 9 bases line up with TRBD1. The CDR3: CALRTDRGDGYTF. The DNA for the CDR3 is TGTGCCCTCAGGACGGACAGGGGAGATGGCTACACCTTC.